In its sample, the clone carrying this T cell receptor beta chain was seen once. The table came from immunoSEQ multiplex PCR; TCRdb's copy has only in-frame clones and leaves some out. This table holds tens of thousands of clones, around 88% found once. This sample was taken from a study of T cells in localized non-small cell lung cancer. Germline V CDR1 and CDR2: SGHAT, FQNNGV. Deletions cut 0 bases from V and 7 bases from J, with 9 bases between. There are 13 residues in the CDR3. The chain couples TRBV11-2 to TRBJ2-5; weak D call: TRBD1 (6 bases). This TCR derives from a man between 40 and 75 years old with stage I lung adenocarcinoma. The source was peripheral blood, collected before any cancer treatment. The CDR3 nucleotides are TGTGCCAGCAGCTTAGAGGGGGCGGGGACCCAGTACTTC. Translated: CASSLEGAGTQYF.